Each of the 12 T cell receptor beta chains below was sequenced from the same sample in a study of T cell responses to AZD1222 COVID-19 vaccine. Some clones are missing from TCRdb's copy, which holds only in-frame ones; the method was immunoSEQ multiplex PCR. The sample has about 130,000 clones; around 90% are singletons. Here the sequenced sample was peripheral blood, taken on day 0 of AZD1222 vaccination. These receptors were collected from an adult in good health.

The chain employs TRBV6-1 and TRBJ2-7; 9 bases align to TRBD1. The germline V gene has CDR1 MNHNS and CDR2 SASEGT. Trimming cost V 8 bases and J 2 bases; bases outside gene matches: 4. The CDR3 is made up of 13 amino acids. CDR3 DNA: TGTGCCAGCGGGAGGGACAGGGCCTACGAGCAGTACTTC. Translated: CASGRDRAYEQYF.

The rearrangement links TRBV6-4 to TRBJ2-3, with 11 nucleotides matching TRBD1. In germline, CDR1 is MRHNA, CDR2 SNTAGT. J was trimmed by 9 bases and V by 10 bases; bases with no gene match: 12. The CDR3 is made up of 14 amino acids. The CDR3 DNA reads as TGTGCCACCCGGAAGGGACAGGGGGTGGCAACGCAGTATTTT. It specifies CATRKGQGVATQYF.

A single count supports this clone. The J gene is TRBJ2-7, the V gene TRBV4-2, with TRBD1 as a possible D gene (5 bases). Trimming removed 1 base at V and 7 bases at J, with 11 bases between. CDR1 LGHNA and CDR2 YNFKEQ come from the germline V gene. The CDR3 consists of 13 residues. CDR3 residues: CASSQAAGSEQYF. CDR3 nucleotide sequence: TGTGCCAGCAGCCAAGCGGCAGGGTCTGAGCAGTACTTC.

The V gene is TRBV9, the J gene TRBJ2-7; D may be TRBD2 (6 bases). The CDR3 consists of 13 residues. The germline V gene encodes CDR1 SGDLS and CDR2 YYNGEE. V was trimmed by 0 bases and J by 5 bases, leaving 9 bases between them. CDR3: CASSVDGGDEQYF. Written as DNA, the CDR3 is TGTGCCAGCAGCGTAGATGGAGGGGACGAGCAGTACTTC.

CDR3 in amino acids: CSVGGIIFQYQETQYF. The CDR3 bases are TGCAGCGTTGGTGGTATAATTTTCCAGTACCAAGAGACCCAGTACTTC. The rearrangement joins TRBV29-1 to TRBJ2-5, with D unresolved. The germline V and J ends were trimmed by 4 bases and 0 bases, with 18 bases remaining between them. The CDR3 consists of 16 residues. CDR1 is SQVTM and CDR2 is ANQGSEA in the germline V gene.

The rearrangement joins TRBV7-9 to TRBJ2-3; D gene uncertain. The length of the CDR3 is 14 residues. The germline V gene has CDR1 SEHNR and CDR2 FQNEAQ (reference sequence). Trimming took 4 bases from V and 2 from J, leaving 10 bases between them. The CDR3 spells CASSSPQVTDTQYF. The CDR3 region has the DNA TGTGCCAGCAGCTCTCCGCAGGTCACAGATACGCAGTATTTT.

The V and J genes are TRBV4-1 and TRBJ1-5; TRBD1 matches at 8 bases. Germline-derived CDR1 and CDR2 are MGHRA and YSYEKL. The CDR3 consists of 15 residues. V lost 2 bases to trimming and J lost 9 bases; unmatched junction nucleotides: 9. CDR3 loop: CASSQWTGSNTPQHF. The CDR3 DNA is TGCGCCAGCAGCCAATGGACAGGGAGTAATACGCCCCAGCATTTT.

The gene calls are TRBV27 and TRBJ2-3, with D perhaps matching TRBD1 (6 bases). With 3 bases removed from V and 6 bases from J, the gap between germline ends came to 22 bases. The CDR3 covers 17 residues. Germline loops: CDR1 MNHEY, CDR2 SMNVEV (reference sequence). CDR3 DNA: TGTGCCAGCAGTTTTCGGGGCCCCCTGGGGGCGGCGGATACGCAGTATTTT. This codes for CASSFRGPLGAADTQYF.

The chain carries TRBV6-5 and TRBJ1-2; 7 bases are shared with TRBD1. Germline CDR1 reads MNHEY; CDR2 reads SVGAGI. V gave up 0 bases and J gave up 4 bases; unmatched junction bases: 2. The CDR3 covers 14 residues. The DNA of the CDR3 is TGTGCCAGCAGTTACTCAGGGGGCCCCTATGGCTACACCTTC. Its translation: CASSYSGGPYGYTF.

The chain joins TRBV3-1 (or the pseudogene TRBV3-2) to TRBJ1-3; weak D call: TRBD1 (6 bases). CDR1 and CDR2 (germline): LGHDT, YNNKEL (reference sequence). The germline V and J ends were trimmed by 1 base and 2 bases, with 12 bases remaining between them. CDR3 length: 16 residues. The CDR3 region is CASSQGGGGPGNTIYF. DNA for the CDR3: TGTGCCAGCAGCCAAGGAGGGGGGGGTCCTGGAAACACCATATATTTT.

The chain recombines TRBV5-1 with TRBJ1-6; 7 nucleotides align to TRBD1. V lost 4 bases, J lost 10 bases, and 8 bases stayed unmatched. The germline gives CDR1 SGHRS, CDR2 YFSETQ. The CDR3 runs to 14 residues. The CDR3 protein is CASSRDRDRSPLHF. The CDR3 coding sequence is TGCGCCAGCAGCCGTGACAGGGATCGGTCACCCCTCCACTTT.

V is TRBV10-3 and J is TRBJ1-2; 7 bases line up with TRBD1. The junction had 11 bases not matched to a gene; V was cut back by 2 bases and J by 2 bases. The CDR3 length is 17 residues. Germline CDR1 ENHRY, CDR2 SYGVKD. The CDR3 DNA reads as TGTGCCATCAGTGAGAAGAGGGGGCCAGGAGGAAACTATGGCTACACCTTC. The encoded protein is CAISEKRGPGGNYGYTF.